The sequence of this TCR beta chain was determined in a study of Ad26.COV2.S vaccination and SARS-CoV-2 variants. Stated treatment: about 20 received Ad26.COV2.S at low or high dose, single or two shots; 5 received placebo; per-sample allocation not given. The samples date from day 63 after the first vaccine or placebo injection. This clone appeared a single time. V lost 5 bases to trimming and J lost 6 bases, with 4 bases between them. CDR3 length: 10 residues. Germline-derived CDR1 and CDR2 are MRHNA and SNTAGT. This table comes from immunoSEQ multiplex PCR, and its TCRdb copy is limited to in-frame clones, with some not included. This sample yields some 520,000 clones, of which about 83% are seen a single time; roughly 13% belongs to the top ten.

The rearrangement uses TRBV6-4 and TRBJ1-2, with D hard to call. The sequence was collected from a person aged 18 to 65 who received the Ad26.COV2.S COVID-19 vaccine or a placebo. Sequencing used peripheral blood, obtained in a trial of Ad26.COV2.S vaccine versus placebo. The CDR3, as DNA: TGTGCCAGCAGTATGGATGGCTACACCTTC. Its translation: CASSMDGYTF.